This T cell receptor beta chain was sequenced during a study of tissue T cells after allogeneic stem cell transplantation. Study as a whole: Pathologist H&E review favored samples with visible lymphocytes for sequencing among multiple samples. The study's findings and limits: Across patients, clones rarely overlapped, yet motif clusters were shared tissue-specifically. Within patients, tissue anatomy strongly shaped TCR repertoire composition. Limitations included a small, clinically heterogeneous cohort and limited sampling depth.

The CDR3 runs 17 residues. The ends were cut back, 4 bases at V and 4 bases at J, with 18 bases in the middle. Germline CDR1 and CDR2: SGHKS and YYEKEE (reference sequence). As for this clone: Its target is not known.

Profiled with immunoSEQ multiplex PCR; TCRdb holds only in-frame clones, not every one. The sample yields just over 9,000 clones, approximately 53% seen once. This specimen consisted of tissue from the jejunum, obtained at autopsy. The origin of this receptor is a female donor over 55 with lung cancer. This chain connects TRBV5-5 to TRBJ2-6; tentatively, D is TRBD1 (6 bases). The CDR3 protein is CASSPHLQGLGANVLTF. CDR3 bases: TGTGCCAGCAGCCCCCATCTACAGGGTCTCGGGGCCAACGTCCTGACTTTC. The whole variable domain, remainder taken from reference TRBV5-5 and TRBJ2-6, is DAGVTQSPTHLIKTRGQQVTLRCSPISGHKSVSWYQQVLGQGPQFIFQYYEKEERGRGNFPDRFSARQFPNYSSELNVNALLLGDSALYLCASSPHLQGLGANVLTFGAGSRLTVL.